A single sample is the source of the 25 T cell receptor beta chains below, sequenced in a study of blood T cell repertoires in COVID-19. The repertoire was sequenced with immunoSEQ multiplex PCR; TCRdb's copy has only in-frame clones and lacks some. The data show 150,000 to 200,000 clones, around 84% seen once. Sequencing input: PBMCs or T cells enriched from blood (not recorded which). These receptors were taken from a middle-aged man who had recovered from COVID-19.

The chain combines TRBV10-3 with TRBJ2-5; 7 nucleotides align to TRBD1. There are 13 residues in the CDR3. Germline trimming cut 6 bases from V and 7 bases from J; bases unmatched to any gene: 8. Germline loops: CDR1 ENHRY, CDR2 SYGVKD. As DNA, the CDR3 is TGTGCCATCAGCGATGGACAGGTTCGGACCCAGTACTTC. Residues: CAISDGQVRTQYF.

The DNA for the CDR3 is TGTGCCAGCAGCTCCCTTAGCGGGGGGGACTACAATGAGCAGTTCTTC. It yields the protein CASSSLSGGDYNEQFF. V gene TRBV11-1 combines with J gene TRBJ2-1; 11 nucleotides agree with TRBD2. The V gene's germline CDR1 is SGHAT and CDR2 FQDESV (reference sequence). V lost 4 bases and J lost 3; bases outside the gene matches: 5. This CDR3 has 16 residues.

V is TRBV2 and J is TRBJ1-2; D possibly corresponds to TRBD1 (6 bases). Per germline, CDR1 SNHLY and CDR2 FYNNEI. The CDR3 loop spans 17 amino acids. Trimming stripped 4 bases from V and 4 bases from J, with 22 bases between. CDR3 sequence reads: CASSGEGETGPAYGYTF. The CDR3 coding sequence is TGTGCCAGCAGTGGAGAGGGGGAGACGGGCCCCGCCTATGGCTACACCTTC.

The V and J genes are TRBV27 and TRBJ2-2; possible D gene TRBD1, 6 bases. Germline loops: CDR1 MNHEY, CDR2 SMNVEV (reference sequence). V shed 6 bases and J shed 5 bases, with 10 bases lying between them. The CDR3 runs to 13 residues. CDR3 DNA sequence: TGTGCCAGCAGCAAGGGGGTAACCGGGGAGCTGTTTTTT. It specifies CASSKGVTGELFF.

The genes are TRBV6-5 and TRBJ2-7, with 11 bases fitting TRBD1. CDR1 MNHEY and CDR2 SVGAGI come from the germline V gene. This CDR3 contains 14 residues. Trimming took 11 bases from V and 5 from J; bases not matched to a gene: 11. The CDR3 is CASSSGQGGNEQYV. The CDR3 DNA follows: TGTGCCTCCTCGTCGGGACAGGGGGGAAACGAGCAGTACGTC.

This clone was seen a handful of times. The V call is TRBV19, the J call TRBJ1-1; TRBD1 aligns across 7 bases. Trimming took 6 bases from V and 2 from J; bases not matched to a gene: 3. From germline, CDR1 is LNHDA and CDR2 SQIVND (reference sequence). The CDR3 extends over 13 amino acids. CDR3 sequence (DNA): TGTGCCAGTAGGGGGGACAGAAACACTGAAGCTTTCTTT. Its translation is CASRGDRNTEAFF. The full variable domain, in which reference TRBV19 and TRBJ1-1 provide the parts outside the CDR3, is DGGITQSPKYLFRKEGQNVTLSCEQNLNHDAMYWYRQDPGQGLRLIYYSQIVNDFQKGDIAEGYSVSREKKESFPLTVTSAQKNPTAFYLCASRGDRNTEAFFGQGTRLTVV.

The chain is built from TRBV5-1 and TRBJ2-1; 7 positions match TRBD2. The CDR3 has 14 amino acids. Trimming cost V 1 base and J 4 bases; bases outside gene matches: 2. Germline V gene sequence: CDR1 SGHRS, CDR2 YFSETQ. DNA for the CDR3: TGCGCCAGCAGCTTGATGGGGGGGTACAATGAGCAGTTCTTC. Translation: CASSLMGGYNEQFF. The full variable domain, in which reference TRBV5-1 and TRBJ2-1 provide the parts outside the CDR3, is KAGVTQTPRYLIKTRGQQVTLSCSPISGHRSVSWYQQTPGQGLQFLFEYFSETQRNKGNFPGRFSGRQFSNSRSEMNVSTLELGDSALYLCASSLMGGYNEQFFGPGTRLTVL.

The genes are TRBV29-1 and TRBJ2-3; D may be TRBD2 (5 bases). Germline V gene lookup returns CDR1 SQVTM and CDR2 ANQGSEA. Trimming stripped 4 bases from V and 3 bases from J, with 17 bases between. The CDR3 length is 15 residues. The CDR3 nucleotides read TGCAGCGTTGCTGGGAGTTACGAGTGGACAGATACGCAGTATTTT. Translating it yields CSVAGSYEWTDTQYF.

This chain links TRBV7-6 with TRBJ2-5; TRBD1 aligns across 7 bases. Trimming took 3 bases from V and 1 from J; bases not matched to a gene: 5. Germline V gene data show CDR1 as SGHVS and CDR2 as FNYEAQ. This CDR3 has 15 amino acids. The CDR3 spells CASSFDRVTQETQYF. The CDR3 nucleotides read TGTGCCAGCAGCTTTGACAGGGTCACCCAAGAGACCCAGTACTTC.

The CDR3 DNA is TGTGCCAGCAGTCCACACGGAGGGGACAATCAGCCCCAGCATTTT. It encodes CASSPHGGDNQPQHF. The gene calls are TRBV6-2 or TRBV6-3 and TRBJ1-5; a possible D gene is TRBD1 (5 bases). V lost 5 bases and J lost 3, with 14 bases in between. CDR3 length: 15 amino acids. CDR1 and CDR2 from the germline V gene are MNHEY and SVGEGT.

V gene TRBV5-1 combines with J gene TRBJ2-5, with a possible D match to TRBD1 (5 bases). Trimming pared 0 bases from V and 9 bases from J, leaving 18 bases between. The V gene's germline CDR1 is SGHRS and CDR2 YFSETQ. The CDR3 is made up of 15 amino acids. The CDR3 loop reads CASSLAGQGNEAQYF. In nucleotides, the CDR3 is TGCGCCAGCAGCTTGGCCGGCCAGGGCAATGAGGCCCAGTACTTC. Using reference TRBV5-1 and TRBJ2-5 for the parts outside the CDR3, the full variable domain is KAGVTQTPRYLIKTRGQQVTLSCSPISGHRSVSWYQQTPGQGLQFLFEYFSETQRNKGNFPGRFSGRQFSNSRSEMNVSTLELGDSALYLCASSLAGQGNEAQYFGPGTRLLVL.

The chain couples TRBV6-5 to TRBJ2-5; maybe TRBD1 (6 bases). V gave up 4 bases and J gave up 2 bases, with 11 bases separating them. Per germline, CDR1 MNHEY and CDR2 SVGAGI. The CDR3 length is 14 residues. CDR3 loop: CASSLTGLQETQYF. The CDR3 DNA sequence: TGTGCCAGCAGTTTAACAGGGCTTCAAGAGACCCAGTACTTC.

This chain joins TRBV13 and TRBJ2-1, with 11 bases identical to TRBD2. Trimming took 6 bases from V and 7 from J; bases not matched to a gene: 5. This CDR3 region has 14 residues. Germline CDR1 and CDR2: PRHDT and FYEKMQ (reference sequence). This CDR3 is CASRTSGGRNEQFF. The CDR3 coding sequence is TGTGCCAGCAGAACTAGCGGGGGTCGGAATGAGCAGTTCTTC.

V and J are TRBV9 and TRBJ2-5; 16 bases are shared with TRBD2. The CDR3 is made up of 18 amino acids. V lost 0 bases to trimming and J lost 5 bases; unmatched junction nucleotides: 7. Germline V gene lookup returns CDR1 SGDLS and CDR2 YYNGEE. The CDR3 nucleotides are TGTGCCAGCAGCGTAGCGGGGACTAGCGGGGGGGCGTGGGAGACCCAGTACTTC. Translated: CASSVAGTSGGAWETQYF.

The rearrangement uses TRBV7-2 and TRBJ2-3; 12 nucleotides match TRBD2. The J segment lost 6 bases and the V segment lost 1 base, leaving 5 bases of the junction unmatched. This CDR3 has 16 residues. Germline V gene data show CDR1 as SGHTA and CDR2 as FQGNSA. As DNA, the CDR3 is TGTGCCAGCAGCTTAGGTCTAGCGGGGGGGAGGGATACGCAGTATTTT. It specifies CASSLGLAGGRDTQYF.

The chain links TRBV3-1 (or the pseudogene TRBV3-2) to TRBJ1-2; 10 bases fit TRBD1. CDR1 is LGHDT, CDR2 YNNKEL, per germline (reference sequence). Unmatched junction bases numbered 5, after V lost 5 bases and J lost 2 bases. The CDR3 has 15 residues. This CDR3 is CASSARDRGNYGYTF. The CDR3 DNA sequence: TGTGCCAGCAGCGCTAGGGACAGGGGAAACTATGGCTACACCTTC.

V is TRBV10-3 and J is TRBJ2-3, with D unclear. This CDR3 spans 16 amino acids. Trimming pared 3 bases from V and 0 bases from J, leaving 13 bases between. CDR1 and CDR2 from the germline V gene are ENHRY and SYGVKD. The CDR3 reads CAISDQIASSTDTQYF. For the CDR3, the DNA is TGTGCCATCAGTGATCAGATAGCCTCTAGCACAGATACGCAGTATTTT.

The CDR3 sequence is CASSVAQGEKLFF. The CDR3 nucleotides are TGTGCCAGCAGCGTAGCACAGGGTGAAAAACTGTTTTTT. The chain uses TRBV9 and TRBJ1-4; tentative D call: TRBD1 (6 bases). CDR1 and CDR2 from the germline V gene are SGDLS and YYNGEE. There are 13 residues in the CDR3. V was pared by 0 bases and J by 7 bases, with 7 bases between.

The chain is built from TRBV10-3 and TRBJ2-3, with 13 bases lining up with TRBD2. Trimming took 9 bases from V and 4 from J; bases not matched to a gene: 4. The length of the CDR3 is 14 residues. Germline V gives CDR1 ENHRY, CDR2 SYGVKD. The CDR3 sequence is CAMTSGGPADTQYF. The CDR3 DNA follows: TGTGCCATGACTAGCGGGGGGCCAGCAGATACGCAGTATTTT.

This clone has just a few counts. The CDR3 nucleotides read TGTGCCAGCAGTGACCTCTCCTACGAGCAGTACTTC. Translation gives CASSDLSYEQYF. The V and J genes are TRBV6-1 and TRBJ2-7; no clear D gene. The CDR3 is 12 amino acids. Trimming removed 3 bases from V and 0 bases from J, with 3 bases in between. From germline, CDR1 is MNHNS and CDR2 SASEGT.

CDR3 in amino acids: CASSWGGPGGGYTF. The CDR3 coding sequence is TGTGCCAGCAGTTGGGGGGGGCCTGGCGGTGGCTACACCTTC. The J gene is TRBJ1-2, the V gene TRBV6-5; a weak D match, TRBD1 (6 bases). Germline assignment: CDR1 MNHEY and CDR2 SVGAGI. The CDR3 loop spans 14 amino acids. The V gene lost 4 bases and the J gene lost 7 bases, with 16 bases spanning the gap.

The V call is TRBV14, the J call TRBJ1-2; D is ambiguous. Germline CDR1 and CDR2: SGHDN and FVKESK. Deletions cut 4 bases from V and 0 bases from J, with 6 bases between. This CDR3 comprises 13 residues. The chain's CDR3 is CASSPNPNYGYTF. The DNA for the CDR3 is TGTGCCAGCAGCCCAAATCCTAACTATGGCTACACCTTC.

The chain joins TRBV7-2 to TRBJ2-1, with 12 bases fitting TRBD1. Germline CDR1 SGHTA, CDR2 FQGNSA. This CDR3 has 16 amino acids. V was clipped by 5 bases and J by 7 bases; unmatched bases: 9. For the CDR3, the DNA is TGTGCCAGCAGCGCAACCGGGACAGGGGGCAGAAATGAGCAGTTCTTC. This encodes CASSATGTGGRNEQFF.

This rearrangement joins TRBV20-1 to TRBJ1-2; 10 nucleotides match TRBD1. CDR3 length equals 16 residues. Per germline, CDR1 DFQATT and CDR2 SNEGSKA (reference sequence). V shed 3 bases and J 6 bases; nucleotides not matched to a gene: 13. In DNA form, the CDR3 reads TGCAGTGCTAGTCCCGGGACAGGGGTTCTACCCGATGGCTACACCTTC. Protein sequence: CSASPGTGVLPDGYTF.

V gene TRBV7-9 combines with J gene TRBJ1-6; D is undetermined. The CDR3 runs 13 residues. The germline V gene has CDR1 SEHNR and CDR2 FQNEAQ (reference sequence). V gave up 1 base and J gave up 14 bases, with 12 bases separating them. The CDR3, as DNA: TGTGCCAGCAGCTTAGACCCCGGTATAGCCCTCCACTTT. Translation: CASSLDPGIALHF.